This T cell receptor (beta chain) was obtained from a study of cytomegalovirus exposure and HLA in healthy donors. At the level of the study: Researchers previously reported finding roughly 120 million unique TCR beta sequences from approximately 200 million T cells.

Regarding the study as a whole: Diagnosis of cytomegalovirus status made by the classifier reportedly showed high specificity and sensitivity.

CDR3 length: 15 amino acids. The trim removed 4 bases at V and 7 bases at J, leaving 7 bases unmatched. The germline gives CDR1 LGHNA, CDR2 YSLEER. About this clone: Its specificity is unknown.

With 60 Vbeta and 13 Jbeta primers, the PCR was carried out. Clones were sequenced by immunoSEQ multiplex PCR, and TCRdb holds only the in-frame ones, with some missing. The sample carries about 77,000 clones, roughly four fifths recorded once. The chain links TRBV4-3 to TRBJ2-4; TRBD2 agrees at 10 bases. The sequence was obtained from a man aged 35-49 years in good health and CMV-seronegative. The sequencing input was PBMCs. CDR3: CASSLGLAGENIQYF. CDR3 coding DNA: TGCGCCAGCAGCCTTGGCCTAGCGGGAGAGAACATTCAGTACTTC.